These 13 T cell receptor beta chains were sequenced from one sample in a study of spatial heterogeneity in lung cancer (dated by TCRdb to between 2018 and 2021). What the work shows at the level of the full study, not this receptor alone: The number of expanded intratumoral alpha and beta TCRs correlated with the tumor nonsynonymous mutation count.

The time point label for this specimen denotes: sample taken at primary tumor resection. No antigen has been assigned to these receptors. Library preparation used 5' RACE. TCRdb shows the sequencer as NextSeq 500. TCRdb ran its own pipeline on the public reads, namely fastp trimming at Q25 and MiXCR clone calling, and kept in-frame beta chains. CDR3 protein sequences are deduplicated, and each keeps its most common genes and DNA. The sample table shows about 23,000 distinct CDR3 sequences, and 5% to 7% are seen once. 10% of the sample comes from the top ten. This sample comprised lung tumor tissue, obtained at surgery. These TCRs come from a male donor with early-stage non-small cell lung cancer.

This clonotype was seen at least ten times. The chain employs TRBV24-1 and TRBJ2-2; TRBD1 is a possible D gene (5 bases). V was pared by 8 bases and J by 7 bases, with 10 bases between. The germline V gene encodes CDR1 KGHDR and CDR2 SFDVKD. The CDR3 length is 12 residues. Here the CDR3 DNA reads TGTGCCACCAACCAGGGTTTCGGGGAGCTGTTTTTT. Translating it yields CATNQGFGELFF.

This clonotype was seen many times. The chain carries TRBV7-8 and TRBJ1-5; TRBD1 is a possible D gene (5 bases). Germline loops: CDR1 SGHVS, CDR2 FQNEAQ. Trimming took 1 base from V and 6 from J, leaving 16 bases between them. This CDR3 spans 16 amino acids. The CDR3 DNA reads TGTGCCAGCAGCTTAGGGGGCAGGACGGGAGTTCAGCCCCAGCATTTT. Amino acid sequence: CASSLGGRTGVQPQHF.

This clonotype has a count of ten or more. V usage is TRBV3-1 and J usage is TRBJ1-3; no definite D call. V gave up 2 bases and J gave up 0 bases, with 8 bases separating them. CDR3 length: 15 residues. Germline V lookup: CDR1 LGHDT, CDR2 YNNKEL (reference sequence). CDR3 bases: TGTGCCAGCAGCCAATGGCAGAGCTCTGGAAACACCATATATTTT. Translating it yields CASSQWQSSGNTIYF.

This clonotype was seen many times. The V call is TRBV20-1, the J call TRBJ1-1; D might be TRBD1 (6 bases). The V end lost 1 base, the J end lost 10 bases, and 16 bases lay between the germline ends. The CDR3 has 13 amino acids. CDR1 is DFQATT and CDR2 is SNEGSKA in the germline V gene (reference sequence). CDR3 region: CSARGAGRGPAFF. For the CDR3, the DNA is TGCAGTGCTAGAGGAGCGGGGCGGGGGCCAGCTTTCTTT.

This clonotype was seen repeatedly, ten times or more. The rearrangement links TRBV5-1 to TRBJ1-3; the D gene is possibly TRBD1 (5 bases). Germline lookup yields CDR1 SGHRS and CDR2 YFSETQ. The V end was cut by 0 bases, the J end by 4 bases, with 8 bases between. The CDR3 is made up of 14 amino acids. CDR3 in amino acids: CASSLGGAGNTIYF. CDR3 coding DNA: TGCGCCAGCAGCTTGGGAGGGGCCGGAAACACCATATATTTT.

This clonotype has ten or more counts. The chain is built from TRBV7-9 and TRBJ2-1; D may correspond to TRBD1 or TRBD2 (5 bases each). The length of the CDR3 is 13 residues. CDR1 is SEHNR, CDR2 FQNEAQ, per germline (reference sequence). V lost 8 bases, J lost 8 bases, and 16 bases lay in between. For the CDR3, the DNA is TGTGCCAGCTGGGACGGGTTAGGCGATGAGCAGTTCTTC. This codes for CASWDGLGDEQFF. Together with reference TRBV7-9 and TRBJ2-1, the CDR3 gives the full variable domain: DTGVSQNPRHKITKRGQNVTFRCDPISEHNRLYWYRQTLGQGPEFLTYFQNEAQLEKSRLLSDRFSAERPKGSFSTLEIQRTEQGDSAMYLCASWDGLGDEQFFGPGTRLTVL.

The rearrangement joins TRBV11-1 to TRBJ1-6, with 7 bases matching TRBD1. Trimming took 2 bases from V and 10 from J; bases not matched to a gene: 5. The germline V gene has CDR1 SGHAT and CDR2 FQDESV (reference sequence). The CDR3 is 14 amino acids. The CDR3 loop reads CASSLQTGRSPLHF. CDR3 bases: TGTGCCAGCAGCTTACAGACAGGGAGGTCACCCCTCCACTTT.

The table lists this clonotype with many counts. This chain links TRBV4-2 with TRBJ1-5; 8 bases fit TRBD1. CDR3 length: 18 amino acids. V was pared by 1 base and J by 7 bases, with 15 bases of the junction left unmatched. Looked up from germline, CDR1 is LGHNA and CDR2 is YNFKEQ. This CDR3 is CASSQVWTGIQREQPQHF. The CDR3 nucleotides are TGTGCCAGCAGCCAAGTTTGGACAGGGATTCAAAGGGAGCAGCCCCAGCATTTT.

This clonotype was counted between two and nine times. Because it lacks the conserved phenylalanine or tryptophan at the end, this CDR3 is likely a read error. The V gene is TRBV2, the J gene TRBJ1-1; 7 bases align to TRBD1. V lost 1 base, J lost 1 base, and 6 bases stayed unmatched. CDR3 length: 16 amino acids. Germline lookup yields CDR1 SNHLY and CDR2 FYNNEI. CDR3 DNA: TGTGCCAGCAGTGAAGGCAAAGGGGGCACGAACACTGAAGCTTTCCTT. Amino acid sequence: CASSEGKGGTNTEAFL.

By sample fraction, this clonotype is medium-sized. V and J are TRBV14 and TRBJ1-2; D ambiguous. Germline-derived CDR1 and CDR2 are SGHDN and FVKESK. Trimming shortened V by 4 bases and J by 0 bases, and 9 bases separated the two germline ends. The CDR3 spans 14 residues. CDR3 sequence: CASSPRLPNYGYTF. In DNA form, the CDR3 reads TGTGCCAGCAGCCCGCGCCTACCTAACTATGGCTACACCTTC.

The chain carries TRBV6-5 and TRBJ2-2; TRBD2 matches 13 bases. J lost 1 base, V lost 0 bases, and 2 bases had no gene match. Germline lookup yields CDR1 MNHEY and CDR2 SVGAGI. CDR3 length: 18 residues. CDR3 bases: TGTGCCAGCAGTTACTCGGGACTAGCGGGACAGAACACCGGGGAGCTGTTTTTT. This sequence encodes CASSYSGLAGQNTGELFF.

This clonotype was recorded at least ten times. The rearrangement links TRBV5-1 to TRBJ2-5, with D possibly matching TRBD1 (6 bases). The CDR3 contains 16 residues. The V end lost 4 bases, the J end lost 1 base, and 17 bases lay between the germline ends. Germline V gene data show CDR1 as SGHRS and CDR2 as YFSETQ. As DNA, the CDR3 is TGCGCCAGCAGCACAGGGACCTCACTCTTCCAAGAGACCCAGTACTTC. Its translation is CASSTGTSLFQETQYF.

This clonotype has ten or more counts. The chain recombines TRBV20-1 with TRBJ2-1; perhaps TRBD1 as D (7 bases). The germline V gene encodes CDR1 DFQATT and CDR2 SNEGSKA (reference sequence). The length of the CDR3 is 12 residues. The CDR3 DNA sequence: TGCAGCTCCAGGGGGGTTGAAAATGAGCAGTTCTTC. It codes for CSSRGVENEQFF.